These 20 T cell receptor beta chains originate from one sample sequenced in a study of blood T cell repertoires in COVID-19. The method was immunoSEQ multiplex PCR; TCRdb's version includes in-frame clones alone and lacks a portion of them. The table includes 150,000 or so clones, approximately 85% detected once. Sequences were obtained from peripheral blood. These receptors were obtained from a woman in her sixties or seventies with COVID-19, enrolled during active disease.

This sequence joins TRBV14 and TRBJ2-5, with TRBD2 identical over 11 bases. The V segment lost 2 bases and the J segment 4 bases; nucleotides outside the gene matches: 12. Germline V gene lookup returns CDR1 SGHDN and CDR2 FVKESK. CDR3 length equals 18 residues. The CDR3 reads CASSQLVTSGSVGETQYF. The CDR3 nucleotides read TGTGCCAGCAGCCAACTGGTCACTAGCGGGAGTGTTGGAGAGACCCAGTACTTC.

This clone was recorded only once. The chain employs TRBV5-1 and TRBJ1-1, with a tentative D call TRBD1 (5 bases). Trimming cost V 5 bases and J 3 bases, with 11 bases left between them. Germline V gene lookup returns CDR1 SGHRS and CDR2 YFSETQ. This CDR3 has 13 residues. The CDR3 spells CASRGLSDTEAFF. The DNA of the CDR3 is TGCGCCAGCAGGGGGCTGAGCGACACTGAAGCTTTCTTT.

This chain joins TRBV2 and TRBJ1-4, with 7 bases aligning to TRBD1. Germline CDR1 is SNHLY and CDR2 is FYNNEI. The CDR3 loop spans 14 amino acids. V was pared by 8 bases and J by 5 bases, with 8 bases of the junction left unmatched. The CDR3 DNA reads TGTGCCAGCCACGGGGGGGGACAGAATGAAAAACTGTTTTTT. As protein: CASHGGGQNEKLFF. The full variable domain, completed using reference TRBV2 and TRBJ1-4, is EPEVTQTPSHQVTQMGQEVILRCVPISNHLYFYWYRQILGQKVEFLVSFYNNEISEKSEIFDDQFSVERPDGSNFTLKIRSTKLEDSAMYFCASHGGGQNEKLFFGSGTQLSVL.

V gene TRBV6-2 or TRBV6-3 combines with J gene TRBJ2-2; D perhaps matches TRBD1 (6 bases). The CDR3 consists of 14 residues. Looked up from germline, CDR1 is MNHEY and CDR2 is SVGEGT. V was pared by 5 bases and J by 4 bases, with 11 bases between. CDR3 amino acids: CASSVQGGTGELFF. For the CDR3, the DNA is TGTGCCAGCAGTGTCCAAGGGGGCACCGGGGAGCTGTTTTTT.

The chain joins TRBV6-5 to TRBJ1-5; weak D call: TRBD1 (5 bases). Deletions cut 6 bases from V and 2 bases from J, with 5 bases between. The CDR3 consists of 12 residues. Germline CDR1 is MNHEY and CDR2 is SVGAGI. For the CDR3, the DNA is TGTGCCAGCAGAGGGGGCAATCAGCCCCAGCATTTT. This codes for CASRGGNQPQHF.

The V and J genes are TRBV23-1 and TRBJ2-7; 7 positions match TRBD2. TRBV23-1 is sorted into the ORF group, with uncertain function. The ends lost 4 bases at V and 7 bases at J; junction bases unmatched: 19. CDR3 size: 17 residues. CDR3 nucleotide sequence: TGCGCCAGCAGTCGGGAGGGCGCCGTAGAGATCTGTTGGGAGCAGTACGTC. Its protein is CASSREGAVEICWEQYV.

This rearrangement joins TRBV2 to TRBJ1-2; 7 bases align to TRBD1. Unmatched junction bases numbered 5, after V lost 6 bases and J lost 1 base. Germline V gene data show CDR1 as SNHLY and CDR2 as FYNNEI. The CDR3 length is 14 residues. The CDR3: CASRPGQINYGYTF. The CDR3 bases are TGTGCCAGCAGGCCGGGACAGATTAACTATGGCTACACCTTC.

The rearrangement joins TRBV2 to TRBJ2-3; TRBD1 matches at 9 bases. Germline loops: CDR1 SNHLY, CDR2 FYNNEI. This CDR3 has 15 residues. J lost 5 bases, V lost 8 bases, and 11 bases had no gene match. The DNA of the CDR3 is TGTGCCAGCGACTTAGGGACAGGGAAGCGAGATACGCAGTATTTT. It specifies CASDLGTGKRDTQYF.

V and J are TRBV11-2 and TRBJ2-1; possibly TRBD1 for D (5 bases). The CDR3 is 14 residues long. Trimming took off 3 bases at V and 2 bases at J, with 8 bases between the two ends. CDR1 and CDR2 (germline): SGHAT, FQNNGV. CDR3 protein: CASSFSQAYNEQFF. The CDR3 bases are TGTGCCAGCAGCTTCTCACAGGCCTACAATGAGCAGTTCTTC.

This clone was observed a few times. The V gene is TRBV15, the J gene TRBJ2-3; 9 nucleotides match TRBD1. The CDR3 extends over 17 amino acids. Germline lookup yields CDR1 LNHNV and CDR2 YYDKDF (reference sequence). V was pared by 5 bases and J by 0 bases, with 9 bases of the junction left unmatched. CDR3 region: CATSPMGGTGSTDTQYF. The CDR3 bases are TGTGCCACCAGCCCCATGGGGGGGACAGGGAGCACAGATACGCAGTATTTT.

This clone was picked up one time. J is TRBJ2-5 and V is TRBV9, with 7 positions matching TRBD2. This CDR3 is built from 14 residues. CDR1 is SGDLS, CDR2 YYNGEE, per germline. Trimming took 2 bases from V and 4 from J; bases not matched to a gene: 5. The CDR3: CASSVGGPTETQYF. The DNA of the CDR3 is TGTGCCAGCAGCGTGGGAGGGCCAACAGAGACCCAGTACTTC.

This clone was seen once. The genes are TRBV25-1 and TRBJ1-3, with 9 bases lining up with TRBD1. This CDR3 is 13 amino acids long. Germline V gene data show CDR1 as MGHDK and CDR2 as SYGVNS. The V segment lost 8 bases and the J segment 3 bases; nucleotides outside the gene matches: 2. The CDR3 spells CASGTGYGNTIYF. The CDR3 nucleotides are TGTGCCAGCGGGACAGGGTATGGAAACACCATATATTTT. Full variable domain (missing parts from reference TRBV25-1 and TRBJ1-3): EADIYQTPRYLVIGTGKKITLECSQTMGHDKMYWYQQDPGMELHLIHYSYGVNSTEKGDLSSESTVSRIRTEHFPLTLESARPSHTSQYLCASGTGYGNTIYFGEGSWLTVV.

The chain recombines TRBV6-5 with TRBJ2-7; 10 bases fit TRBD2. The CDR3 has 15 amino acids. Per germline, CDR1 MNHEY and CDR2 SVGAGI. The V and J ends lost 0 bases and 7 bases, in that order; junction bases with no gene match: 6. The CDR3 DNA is TGTGCCAGCAGTTACTCGTTGGTAGCGGGAGGAGAGCAGTACTTC. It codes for CASSYSLVAGGEQYF.

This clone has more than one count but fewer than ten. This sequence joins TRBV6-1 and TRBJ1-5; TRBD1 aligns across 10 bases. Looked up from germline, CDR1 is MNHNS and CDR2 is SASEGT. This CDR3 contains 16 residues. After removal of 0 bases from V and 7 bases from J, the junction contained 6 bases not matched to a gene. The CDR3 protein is CASSEAWTGGWQPQHF. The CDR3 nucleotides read TGTGCCAGCAGTGAAGCGTGGACAGGGGGGTGGCAGCCCCAGCATTTT.

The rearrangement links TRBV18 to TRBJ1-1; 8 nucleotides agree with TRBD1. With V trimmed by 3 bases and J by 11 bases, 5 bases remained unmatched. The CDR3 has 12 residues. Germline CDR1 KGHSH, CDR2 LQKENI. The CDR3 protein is CASSPLTGEAFF. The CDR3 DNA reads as TGTGCCAGCTCACCTCTGACAGGGGAGGCTTTCTTT.

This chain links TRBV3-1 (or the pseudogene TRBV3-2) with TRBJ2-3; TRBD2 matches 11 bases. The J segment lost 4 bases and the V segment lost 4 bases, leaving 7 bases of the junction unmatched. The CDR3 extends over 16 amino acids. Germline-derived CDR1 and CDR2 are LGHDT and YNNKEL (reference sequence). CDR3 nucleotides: TGTGCCAGCAGCCCGACTAGCGGGGCGAGTGCAGATACGCAGTATTTT. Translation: CASSPTSGASADTQYF.

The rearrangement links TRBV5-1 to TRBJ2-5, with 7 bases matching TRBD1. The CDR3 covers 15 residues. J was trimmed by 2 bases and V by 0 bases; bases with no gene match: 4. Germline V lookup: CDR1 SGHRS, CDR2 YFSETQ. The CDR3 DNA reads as TGCGCCAGCAGCTTGGCGACAGGGCTACAAGAGACCCAGTACTTC. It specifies CASSLATGLQETQYF.

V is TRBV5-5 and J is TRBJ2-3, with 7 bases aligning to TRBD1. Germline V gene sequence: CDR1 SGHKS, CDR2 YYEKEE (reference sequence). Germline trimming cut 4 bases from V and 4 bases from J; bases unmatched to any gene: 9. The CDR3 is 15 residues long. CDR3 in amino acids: CASSTWTGPADTQYF. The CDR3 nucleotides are TGTGCCAGCAGCACCTGGACAGGCCCGGCAGATACGCAGTATTTT.

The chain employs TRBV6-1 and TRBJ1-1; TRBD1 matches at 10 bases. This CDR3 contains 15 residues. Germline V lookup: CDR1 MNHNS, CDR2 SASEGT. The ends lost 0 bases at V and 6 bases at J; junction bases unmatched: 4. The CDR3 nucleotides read TGTGCCAGCAGTGAAGCCCCGGGACAGGGGTCTGAAGCTTTCTTT. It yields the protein CASSEAPGQGSEAFF.

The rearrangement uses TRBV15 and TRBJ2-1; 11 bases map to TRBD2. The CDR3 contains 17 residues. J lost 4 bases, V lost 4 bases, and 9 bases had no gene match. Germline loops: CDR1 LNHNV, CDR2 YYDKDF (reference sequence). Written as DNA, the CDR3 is TGTGCCACCAGCATTCTTCCGGGACTAGCGGCGTACAATGAGCAGTTCTTC. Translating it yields CATSILPGLAAYNEQFF.